This TCR beta chain was sequenced in a study of cytomegalovirus exposure and HLA in healthy donors. On the study more broadly: Clustering assigned about four fifths of the 350 to 450 genotyped donors to the Caucasian-associated ancestry cluster.

Points on this clone: Its antigen is unknown.

In germline, CDR1 is SEHNR, CDR2 FQNEAQ (reference sequence). V lost 5 bases and J lost 7; bases outside the gene matches: 14. CDR3 length equals 16 residues. Broader study findings: Segments of the TCR beta V type were, in most cases, productive about 87% or about 30% of the time in an earlier analysis. The study put under 200 TCR beta chains on its list as cytomegalovirus-associated.

The PCR made use of 60 Vbeta and 13 Jbeta primers. The authors' processing: Later work found approximately 80 million unique TCR beta chains, with 9.5 million to 12 million shared. Sequencing was performed with immunoSEQ multiplex PCR; in TCRdb, only in-frame clones are kept and a portion is missing. V and J calls plus clone size are reproduced from that table; the DNA served to infer D and trimming. The sample carries some 200,000 clones, roughly four fifths recorded once. The V call is TRBV7-9, the J call TRBJ1-2; TRBD1 matches 9 bases. This clonotype originated in a woman in her 30s in good health and CMV-seropositive. The sequenced sample was PBMCs. CDR3 loop: CASSPGGGTGSFGYTF. CDR3 in DNA: TGTGCCAGCAGCCCCGGAGGTGGGACAGGGAGTTTTGGCTACACCTTC.